This entry lists 30 T cell receptor beta chains sequenced from one sample in a study of T cells in Graves' hyperthyroidism and ophthalmopathy. TCR beta CDR3 sequences were amplified from RNA transcripts. Using the HTBI primer set, a first-round RT-PCR was run on the TCR CDR3. Each CDR3 protein gets one entry after TCRdb re-called the multiplex PCR reads with MiXCR. The sample includes 490,000 or so distinct CDR3 sequences, around 43% of them seen just once. Input material: peripheral blood or thyroid tissue (not recorded which). These receptors originate from an adult woman with Graves' disease, either hyperthyroidism or ophthalmopathy (not recorded which).

This chain joins TRBV27 and TRBJ1-1, with 9 bases that match TRBD1. The length of the CDR3 is 18 residues. CDR1 MNHEY and CDR2 SMNVEV come from the germline V gene (reference sequence). The ends lost 4 bases at V and 5 bases at J; junction bases unmatched: 17. The CDR3 loop reads CASSSTPGQGLVWTEAFF. For the CDR3, the DNA is TGTGCCAGCAGTTCAACTCCGGGACAGGGCCTTGTGTGGACTGAAGCTTTCTTT.

The gene calls are TRBV29-1 and TRBJ2-5; 12 positions agree with TRBD2. This CDR3 is 13 amino acids long. Germline V gives CDR1 SQVTM, CDR2 ANQGSEA. The V and J ends lost 4 bases and 7 bases, in that order; junction bases with no gene match: 4. The CDR3: CSVGLAGVATQYF. CDR3 nucleotides: TGCAGCGTTGGACTAGCGGGAGTGGCGACCCAGTACTTC. Full variable domain (missing parts from reference TRBV29-1 and TRBJ2-5): SAVISQKPSRDICQRGTSLTIQCQVDSQVTMMFWYRQQPGQSLTLIATANQGSEATYESGFVIDKFPISRPNLTFSTLTVSNMSPEDSSIYLCSVGLAGVATQYFGPGTRLLVL.

This clonotype was seen ten or more times. This sequence joins TRBV19 and TRBJ1-5, with TRBD1 identical over 8 bases. Germline values: CDR1 LNHDA, CDR2 SQIVND (reference sequence). CDR3 length: 15 residues. Losses at the gene ends were 4 bases for V and 7 bases for J; bases not matched to a gene: 9. CDR3 region: CASSTSDRVGQPQHF. CDR3 coding DNA: TGTGCCAGTAGTACCTCGGACAGGGTGGGCCAGCCCCAGCATTTT.

The rearrangement joins TRBV5-4 to TRBJ2-2, with TRBD2 matching over 10 bases. The CDR3 has 17 amino acids. V dropped 4 bases and J dropped 6; count of bases not matched to a gene: 12. Germline loops: CDR1 SGHNT, CDR2 YYREEE (reference sequence). The CDR3 is CASSPKRLAGDPGELFF. CDR3 nucleotide sequence: TGTGCCAGCAGCCCAAAAAGGCTAGCGGGAGACCCCGGGGAGCTGTTTTTT.

The chain joins TRBV10-3 to TRBJ2-5; D uncertain. From germline, CDR1 is ENHRY and CDR2 SYGVKD. V lost 3 bases and J lost 4, with 6 bases in between. The CDR3 contains 12 residues. As DNA, the CDR3 is TGTGCCATCAGTGATCCACGAGAGACCCAGTACTTC. Translation gives CAISDPRETQYF.

Turning to this clonotype: A much larger clone differs from this one at a single base, so this may be a read error. This chain joins TRBV12-3 or TRBV12-4 and TRBJ1-5; possibly TRBD1 for D (6 bases). The CDR3 is 13 amino acids. The CDR3 nucleotides are TGTGCCAGCAGTTCCGCGGGGGGGCAGCCCGAGCATTTT. Amino acids: CASSSAGGQPEHF.

The chain carries TRBV10-3 and TRBJ1-1; D gene unclear. From germline, CDR1 is ENHRY and CDR2 SYGVKD. This CDR3 has 13 amino acids. V gave up 7 bases and J gave up 4 bases, with 13 bases separating them. The CDR3 sequence is CAIKVGRSTEAFF. DNA for the CDR3: TGTGCCATCAAGGTGGGGAGATCCACTGAAGCTTTCTTT.

The gene calls are TRBV10-3 and TRBJ1-2, with D hard to call. The V gene's germline CDR1 is ENHRY and CDR2 SYGVKD. There are 11 residues in the CDR3. V dropped 10 bases and J dropped 2 bases, with 8 bases sitting between them. CDR3 in DNA: TGTGCCAGCAAAGACAACTATGGCTACACCTTC. Amino acid sequence: CASKDNYGYTF.

This chain links TRBV25-1 with TRBJ2-5, with 8 bases lining up with TRBD1. Trimming cost V 0 bases and J 5 bases; bases outside gene matches: 5. This CDR3 spans 15 amino acids. Germline CDR1 reads MGHDK; CDR2 reads SYGVNS. CDR3 in DNA: TGTGCCAGCAGTGAATATTTGGACAGGGAGGAGACCCAGTACTTC. Protein sequence: CASSEYLDREETQYF. The full variable domain, completed using reference TRBV25-1 and TRBJ2-5, is EADIYQTPRYLVIGTGKKITLECSQTMGHDKMYWYQQDPGMELHLIHYSYGVNSTEKGDLSSESTVSRIRTEHFPLTLESARPSHTSQYLCASSEYLDREETQYFGPGTRLLVL.

The rearrangement joins TRBV25-1 to TRBJ2-7; perhaps TRBD1 as D (6 bases). The CDR3 loop spans 14 amino acids. Germline V gene sequence: CDR1 MGHDK, CDR2 SYGVNS. V lost 6 bases and J lost 3, with 15 bases in between. Here the CDR3 reads CASSYLDSHYEQYF. The CDR3 coding sequence is TGTGCCAGCAGCTATTTGGACAGCCACTACGAGCAGTACTTC.

This clonotype was seen only a few times. The gene calls are TRBV9 and TRBJ1-2; D gene ambiguous. Germline assignment: CDR1 SGDLS and CDR2 YYNGEE. The CDR3 totals 14 residues. V was cut by 1 base and J by 7 bases, with 14 bases left in between. This CDR3 reads CASSVRVDYSGYTF. DNA for the CDR3: TGTGCCAGCAGCGTACGGGTCGACTACTCTGGCTACACCTTC.

This clonotype appeared once. The rearrangement links TRBV7-3 to TRBJ1-6, with D unresolved. This CDR3 spans 15 amino acids. Germline CDR1 reads SGHTA; CDR2 reads FQGTGA. Deletions cut 1 base from V and 6 bases from J, with 10 bases between. The CDR3 loop reads CASSLSGVANSPLHF. The CDR3 DNA reads TGTGCCAGCAGCTTAAGTGGGGTAGCTAATTCACCCCTCCACTTT.

The chain carries TRBV15 and TRBJ2-5; TRBD2 aligns across 8 bases. After removal of 3 bases from V and 2 bases from J, the junction contained 8 bases not matched to a gene. From germline, CDR1 is LNHNV and CDR2 YYDKDF (reference sequence). The CDR3 is 16 amino acids. This CDR3 is CATSSGISGRQETQYF. In DNA form, the CDR3 reads TGTGCCACCAGCAGTGGGATCAGCGGGAGACAAGAGACCCAGTACTTC.

The rearrangement links TRBV7-8 to TRBJ2-7, with TRBD2 matching 7 bases. The germline CDR1 and CDR2 sequences are SGHVS and FQNEAQ. The CDR3 has 13 residues. Trimming took 11 bases from V and 3 from J; bases not matched to a gene: 10. DNA of the CDR3: TGTGCCCAACGAGGCGGCGGGAGCTACGAGCAGTACTTC. It is translated as CAQRGGGSYEQYF.

The chain links TRBV20-1 to TRBJ1-3; D remains ambiguous. The CDR3 is 14 amino acids. Looked up from germline, CDR1 is DFQATT and CDR2 is SNEGSKA (reference sequence). The V and J ends lost 1 base and 10 bases respectively, with 17 bases between them. CDR3 amino acids: CSARGDGPAATIYF. DNA for the CDR3: TGCAGTGCTAGAGGCGACGGGCCCGCGGCAACCATATATTTT.

This clonotype was recorded many times. This rearrangement joins TRBV10-3 to TRBJ2-7, with 13 positions matching TRBD2. The J segment lost 4 bases and the V segment lost 3 bases, leaving 0 bases of the junction unmatched. This CDR3 comprises 14 residues. The germline V gene encodes CDR1 ENHRY and CDR2 SYGVKD. CDR3 DNA sequence: TGTGCCATCAGTGAACTAGCGGGAGGGTACGAGCAGTACTTC. Translated: CAISELAGGYEQYF.

The table lists this clonotype with many counts. The gene calls are TRBV20-1 and TRBJ2-3; 8 positions match TRBD2. From germline, CDR1 is DFQATT and CDR2 SNEGSKA (reference sequence). The CDR3 loop spans 13 amino acids. J gave up 7 bases and V 2 bases, and 5 bases lay outside the gene matches. The CDR3 loop is CSARTGGPHTQYF. The CDR3 DNA reads as TGCAGTGCTAGAACGGGAGGGCCACATACGCAGTATTTT.

The chain couples TRBV5-4 to TRBJ2-7; a possible D gene is TRBD2 (7 bases). CDR3 length: 14 amino acids. Germline values: CDR1 SGHNT, CDR2 YYREEE (reference sequence). V shed 0 bases and J shed 5 bases, with 12 bases lying between them. CDR3 region: CASSLGGRGNEQYF. The CDR3 coding sequence is TGTGCCAGCAGCTTGGGAGGGAGGGGGAACGAGCAGTACTTC.

On this clonotype: With a much larger clone just one base away, this may be a read error. This rearrangement joins TRBV7-2 to TRBJ2-7, with D tentatively TRBD2 (6 bases). Germline lookup yields CDR1 SGHTA and CDR2 FQGNSA. Between the trimmed V and J ends, which lost 3 bases and 2 bases, there was a span of 17 bases. The CDR3 totals 16 residues. CDR3 loop: CASSFTSGSSPYEQYF. The CDR3 coding sequence is TGTGCCAGCAGCTTTACAAGCGGGTCCAGCCCCTACGAGCAGTACTTC.

This clonotype occurred a few times. The J gene is TRBJ1-2, the V gene TRBV10-3; 7 nucleotides match TRBD1. The CDR3 contains 13 residues. J lost 4 bases, V lost 6 bases, and 5 bases had no gene match. Germline V CDR1 and CDR2: ENHRY, SYGVKD. In DNA form, the CDR3 reads TGTGCCATCAGCGCGGGACAGCTCTATGGCTACACCTTC. Its translation: CAISAGQLYGYTF.

CDR3 nucleotide sequence: TGTGCCAGCAGCCCGATAGCGGGAGGCTGGGGGGAGACCCAGTACTTC. It yields the protein CASSPIAGGWGETQYF. This sequence joins TRBV7-9 and TRBJ2-5; 10 bases align to TRBD2. The germline CDR1 and CDR2 sequences are SEHNR and FQNEAQ (reference sequence). V lost 5 bases and J lost 5; bases outside the gene matches: 11. This CDR3 is built from 16 residues.

This clonotype was observed many times. The rearrangement links TRBV20-1 to TRBJ2-7, with TRBD2 identical over 7 bases. The V segment lost 3 bases and the J segment 7 bases; nucleotides outside the gene matches: 21. This CDR3 region has 17 residues. CDR1 and CDR2 (germline): DFQATT, SNEGSKA (reference sequence). This chain's CDR3 is CSASGLLGEGLQREQYF. The CDR3, as DNA: TGCAGTGCTAGTGGTCTTTTGGGGGAGGGACTGCAGCGAGAGCAGTACTTC.

This rearrangement joins TRBV4-1 to TRBJ2-7; maybe TRBD2 (5 bases). This CDR3 is 14 amino acids long. Germline V gene lookup returns CDR1 MGHRA and CDR2 YSYEKL. Trimming removed 0 bases from V and 2 bases from J, with 8 bases in between. The CDR3 nucleotides read TGCGCCAGCAGCCAAGATCCGGGGACCTACGAGCAGTACTTC. Translation gives CASSQDPGTYEQYF.

The chain uses TRBV7-2 and TRBJ1-2, with 10 bases matching TRBD1. V lost 5 bases, J lost 8 bases, and 14 bases stayed unmatched. The germline gives CDR1 SGHTA, CDR2 FQGNSA. The CDR3 has 16 residues. The CDR3 nucleotides read TGTGCCAGCAGCAACCTCTATGGGACAGGGGCAGGAGGCTACACCTTC. It codes for CASSNLYGTGAGGYTF.

This clonotype was seen only a few times. The genes are TRBV7-9 and TRBJ1-6; D may be TRBD1 (5 bases). The CDR3 has 15 amino acids. Trimming took 1 base from V and 6 from J, leaving 10 bases between them. Looked up from germline, CDR1 is SEHNR and CDR2 is FQNEAQ (reference sequence). CDR3 bases: TGTGCCAGCAGCTTAGAACAGGCCTTTAATTCACCCCTCCACTTT. It codes for CASSLEQAFNSPLHF.

This sequence joins TRBV10-3 and TRBJ2-2; D is unresolved. Germline loops: CDR1 ENHRY, CDR2 SYGVKD. This CDR3 is built from 16 residues. The V end was cut by 0 bases, the J end by 5 bases, with 13 bases between. CDR3 region: CAISESGRVTTGELFF. CDR3 DNA: TGTGCCATCAGTGAGTCGGGTAGGGTGACGACCGGGGAGCTGTTTTTT.

This clonotype was observed at least ten times. CDR3 in amino acids: CASSDKDTINSPLHF. CDR3 DNA: TGCGCCAGCAGTGATAAAGACACGATAAATTCACCCCTCCACTTT. This chain uses TRBV10-1 with TRBJ1-6, with no clear D. Germline CDR1 is WNHNN and CDR2 is SYGVQD (reference sequence). This CDR3 is built from 15 residues. V was pared by 3 bases and J by 7 bases, with 13 bases between.

In its sample, this clonotype was seen a few times. The chain couples TRBV10-3 to TRBJ2-6, with D uncertain. The V gene's germline CDR1 is ENHRY and CDR2 SYGVKD. The CDR3 length is 15 residues. Trimming took off 2 bases at V and 1 base at J, with 6 bases between the two ends. CDR3 sequence: CAISEGISGANVLTF. The CDR3, as DNA: TGTGCCATCAGTGAGGGCATTTCTGGGGCCAACGTCCTGACTTTC.

The rearrangement links TRBV10-3 to TRBJ2-5, with 9 bases lining up with TRBD1. The germline V gene has CDR1 ENHRY and CDR2 SYGVKD. The junction had 7 bases not matched to a gene; V was cut back by 6 bases and J by 2 bases. CDR3 length equals 15 residues. CDR3 sequence: CAIRGTGLQQETQYF. The CDR3 coding sequence is TGTGCCATCAGGGGGACAGGGTTACAACAAGAGACCCAGTACTTC.

The chain has TRBV20-1 and TRBJ1-2, with 8 bases aligning to TRBD1. The CDR3 runs to 15 residues. From germline, CDR1 is DFQATT and CDR2 SNEGSKA (reference sequence). J was trimmed by 0 bases and V by 6 bases; bases with no gene match: 9. Here the CDR3 DNA reads TGCAGTGCCCCCGGGACAGGCGCTGCTAACTATGGCTACACCTTC. This sequence encodes CSAPGTGAANYGYTF.